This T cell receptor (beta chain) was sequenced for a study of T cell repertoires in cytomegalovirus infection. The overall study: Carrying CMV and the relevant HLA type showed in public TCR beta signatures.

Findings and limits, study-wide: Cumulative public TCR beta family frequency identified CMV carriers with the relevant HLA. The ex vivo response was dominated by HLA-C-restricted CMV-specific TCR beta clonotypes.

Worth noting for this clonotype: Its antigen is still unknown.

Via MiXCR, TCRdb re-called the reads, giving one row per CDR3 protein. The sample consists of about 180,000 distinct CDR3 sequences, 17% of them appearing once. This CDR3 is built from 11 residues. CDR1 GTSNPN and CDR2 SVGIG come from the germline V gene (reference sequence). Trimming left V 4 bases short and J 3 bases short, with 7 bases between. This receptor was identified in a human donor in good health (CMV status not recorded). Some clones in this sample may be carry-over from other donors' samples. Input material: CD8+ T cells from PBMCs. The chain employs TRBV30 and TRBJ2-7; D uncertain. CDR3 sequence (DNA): TGTGCCTGGAACAGTCTCTACGAGCAGTACTTC. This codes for CAWNSLYEQYF.